This T cell receptor (beta chain) originates from a study of shared clonotypes between healthy human individuals (dated by TCRdb to 2020 to 2021). Regarding the research as a whole: A few men and two women, aged 18 to 49 years, made up the cohort. For each donor, CD4 naive and CD4 memory were each run on three plates, CD8 naive on two plates, and CD8 memory on one plate. To estimate repertoire size and how much clonotype sharing occurs between individuals, the study deeply sequenced the blood TCR repertoires of five healthy adults. Libraries were prepared and TCR repertoires were sequenced by different laboratories using diverse techniques, in order to increase sequencing depth and limit assay-specific biases. Each donor's leukapheresis produced roughly between roughly 0.85 and 9 billion PBMCs.

CD8 naive samples were CD45RO-negative cells positively selected for CCR7, giving a CD45RA+CCR7+ population that excluded TemRA cells. The donors were healthy, HIV-negative adults with no recently reported acute infections or vaccinations. Every donor was a Caucasian adult living in Nashville, Tennessee, USA. Blood was obtained by leukapheresis, after which PBMCs were separated by Ficoll-Histopaque density gradient centrifugation and cryopreserved in liquid nitrogen vapor phase. Purity and quantity of every magnetically sorted T cell population were checked by analytical flow cytometry. From each sorted fraction, genomic DNA was isolated and quantified by UV absorbance on a Nanodrop 2000c. General study outcomes and caveats: Estimated clonotype richness was generally larger for naive than for memory subsets. Compared with non-shared clonotypes, clonotypes shared by all four sorted-subset donors had higher generation probabilities. About 4.5% of naive CD4, 3.5% of naive CD8, around 2.3% of memory CD4, and roughly 0.4% of memory CD8 clonotypes were shared across a handful of donors. Sampling was restricted to blood, and TCR repertoires in tissues likely differ from the TCR repertoires found in blood. Pairwise subsampling indicated that sequencing depth was expected to affect the degree of clonotype sharing among donors. The small number of donors limited the genetic and exposure-history diversity represented. Even with the large sequencing depth, rarefaction of the sorted-subset datasets indicated that sequencing was incomplete.

TCR CDR3 regions were amplified from genomic DNA by multiplex PCR using the deep immunoSEQ assay. Genomic DNA extracted from each cell subset was distributed evenly over all wells of several immunoSEQ 96-well plates, and each plate served as one replicate. For sorted subsets, roughly 0.2 ug genomic DNA, equal to 30,000 to 35,000 T cell genomes, was loaded into each replicate PCR. Purified libraries were quantified with a Qubit 3.0 fluorometer, sized on a Bioanalyzer 2100, and re-quantified with the KAPA Library Quantification kit. Each immunoSEQ 96-well plate was sequenced on its own single-read 150-cycle Illumina NextSeq 550 flow cell. In the original analysis: Because only junctional sequences without quality scores were contained in the immunoSEQ output, filtering matching that applied to full-length reads could not be performed. Sequences were annotated with PyIR, a Python wrapper for IgBLAST v1.9, using IMGT germline references to assign V/J genes and CDR3. Any read was removed if the V/J assignment was weak (E-value above 1e-6), the CDR3 was missing, or the read contained stop codons, out-of-frame junctions, or ambiguous translated residues. V3J clonotypes were defined by identical inferred V gene, J gene, and CDR3 amino acid sequence. Percentage overlap between repertoires was calculated by dividing the number of shared unique clonotypes by the size of the smaller repertoire. RTK rarefaction, the Chao1 estimator, and Recon v2.1 estimates of unobserved clonotypes were used to assess repertoire richness. Generation probabilities for all TCRbeta clonotypes obtained by the gDNA method from several donors were computed using OLGA. Not all clones reach the TCRdb copy of this immuneACCESS table, which keeps in-frame sequences only. Checked studies attribute under half of the gap to unresolved V genes and leave the rest unexplained. Clonal size and the V and J genes are those of that table, whereas D and trimming came from the DNA. This sample has some 1,900,000 clones in its table, and about 95% of those were observed once. The ten largest account for under 1.5% of the sample.

There are 13 amino acids in the CDR3, from cysteine to phenylalanine inclusive. Only CDR3 DNA remains: 39 bases, in frame from the first base. Via the germline V gene, CDR1 is SNHLY and CDR2 FYNNEI. Compared with germline, V lacks 3 bases and J lacks 6 bases; bases without a gene match: 3. Of note for this clone: The antigen this receptor binds is unknown. Per-base qualities were not stored, and no clone one base away is much larger.

Sequenced: naive CD8+ T cells sorted from blood. What this sample's cell subset or site label stands for: CD45RA+CCR7+. The TCR was taken from a man younger than 30 in good health. This receptor chain uses TRBV2 and TRBJ1-2, with 8 junctional bases fitting TRBD1. The nucleotide sequence reads as follows: TGTGCCAGCAGTGACCAGGGGGCAGATGGCTACACCTTC. Translated, it gives CASSDQGADGYTF.